This TCR beta chain derives from a study of identifying expanded T cells in peripheral blood (dated 2019 in TCRdb). Looking at the study overall: Technical replicates were generated by sequencing separate aliquots of the same genomic DNA pool, with four replicates compared pairwise. Overall results and qualifications from the work: The authors expected biological variance in healthy repertoires might increase further over much longer intervals such as months to years. The binomial model flagged approximately 1.2 differentially abundant clones between technical replicates, compared with about 16.4 over approximately two weeks and 19 over about four weeks. Across all healthy-donor time intervals, the beta-binomial model significantly lowered both the number of clones called differentially abundant and the false-positive rate. In all healthy donors, the variance in clone template counts between samples taken two to three weeks apart rose significantly as total template count increased.

The immunoSEQ Assay, which relies on bias-controlled multiplex PCR amplification of genomic DNA, was used to profile TCRbeta CDR3 regions. On the study's bioinformatics: The absolute abundance of each unique TCRbeta CDR3 region was quantified after sequences were collapsed and filtered. Differential abundance was tested with two models: a binomial (Fisher-equivalent) model and a beta-binomial model that adds time-dependent variance fitted from healthy donors. Clones with fewer than 5 combined templates were removed, and differential abundance was called for clones with a Benjamini-Hochberg FDR below 0.01. Beta-binomial variance was modeled as a function of total template count across the two samples using the form v = (b*log(k)+a)^2. TCRdb re-hosts the immuneACCESS table, in-frame sequences only. Its copies lack some clones; in the studies checked, an unresolved V gene accounts for under half of them, and the cause for the rest is not known. The DNA was the basis for D and trimming; V, J and clone size are from that table. Present in this sample are over 100,000 clones, about nine tenths of which were seen just once. Just under 8.5% of the sample is in the top ten clones.

V ends up 2 bases short and J 5 bases short, with an unmatched junction base count of 5. From cysteine to phenylalanine, the CDR3 is 15 amino acids long. Of all the DNA, just the CDR3 is kept, 45 bases in frame from base 1. The CDR1 and CDR2 encoded by the germline V gene (reference sequence) are MNHEY and SMNVEV. Comment on this clone: Its antigen target is currently unknown. Base quality data are lacking; no much larger clone is found one base away.

No immune events, such as infections, were documented for the healthy donors during the collection period. To calibrate time-dependent variance in a beta-binomial model of T-cell clone differential abundance, blood repertoires from healthy donors were used as a training cohort. The training cohort included approximately 10 healthy donors, of whom 3 were female and 7 were male. On average the donors were about 40 years old, and their ages spanned about 29 to 64 years. Whole blood, obtained from a commercial supplier, was collected from each healthy donor at three time points spaced around 13 days apart. For immunosequencing, genomic DNA was extracted from unsorted whole blood.

Material: blood. This TCR came from a person aged 18-70 years in good health. Recombination linked TRBV27 to TRBJ1-1, and 10 junctional nucleotides match TRBD1. The CDR3 reads CASSLVDRGETEAFF. The DNA is TGTGCCAGCAGTTTAGTGGACAGGGGGGAAACTGAAGCTTTCTTT.